A single sample is the source of the 10 T cell receptor beta chains below, sequenced in a study of blood T cell repertoires in COVID-19. TCRdb's table, derived via immunoSEQ multiplex PCR, lists solely in-frame clones and lacks some. The repertoire holds hundreds of thousands of clones, with 80% to 90% as singletons. The sequenced sample was peripheral blood. The receptor source for this set is a woman aged 50 to 65 with COVID-19, enrolled during active disease.

This chain links TRBV25-1 with TRBJ2-7, with D perhaps TRBD1 (6 bases). The CDR3 runs to 13 residues. Trimming cost V 8 bases and J 6 bases, with 17 bases left between them. Germline V gene lookup returns CDR1 MGHDK and CDR2 SYGVNS. DNA for the CDR3: TGTGCCAGCCAGGACAGTCAGGCCGGCGAGCAGTACTTC. Its protein is CASQDSQAGEQYF.

This clone was seen a few times. V usage is TRBV18 and J usage is TRBJ1-1; possible D gene TRBD1, 6 bases. The germline gives CDR1 KGHSH, CDR2 LQKENI. This CDR3 is built from 15 residues. V was trimmed by 0 bases and J by 5 bases, leaving 13 bases between them. CDR3 sequence (DNA): TGTGCCAGCTCACCACCTGGGCAGGGGTGGACTGAAGCTTTCTTT. Translated, it gives CASSPPGQGWTEAFF.

The chain joins TRBV5-1 to TRBJ1-6, with D perhaps TRBD1 (5 bases). The V gene lost 5 bases and the J gene lost 4 bases, with 10 bases spanning the gap. The germline V gene has CDR1 SGHRS and CDR2 YFSETQ. The CDR3 has 14 residues. CDR3 DNA: TGCGCCAGCAGGGACACCCAATATAATTCACCCCTCCACTTT. Its protein is CASRDTQYNSPLHF.

The chain combines TRBV3-1 (or the pseudogene TRBV3-2) with TRBJ2-5; perhaps TRBD2 as D (6 bases). This CDR3 has 17 amino acids. Germline-derived CDR1 and CDR2 are LGHDT and YNNKEL (reference sequence). The V end lost 1 base, the J end lost 5 bases, and 20 bases lay between the germline ends. The CDR3: CASSQGLGGLRGETQYF. In DNA form, the CDR3 reads TGTGCCAGCAGCCAAGGGTTGGGCGGACTCCGGGGGGAGACCCAGTACTTC.

This chain connects TRBV19 to TRBJ2-7, with D possibly TRBD1 on 6 matching bases. Germline lookup yields CDR1 LNHDA and CDR2 SQIVND (reference sequence). Trimming took off 5 bases at V and 1 base at J, with 12 bases between the two ends. This CDR3 is 14 amino acids long. The CDR3 reads CASSPRDKSYEQYF. The CDR3 DNA reads as TGTGCCAGTAGTCCCCGGGACAAATCCTACGAGCAGTACTTC.

This sequence joins TRBV15 and TRBJ2-1, with a possible D match to TRBD2 (5 bases). Germline CDR1 is LNHNV and CDR2 is YYDKDF (reference sequence). The CDR3 spans 14 residues. V lost 0 bases to trimming and J lost 6 bases, with 9 bases between them. The chain's CDR3 is CATSRDLATNEQFF. CDR3 nucleotide sequence: TGTGCCACCAGCAGAGATCTAGCCACCAATGAGCAGTTCTTC.

The chain joins TRBV5-4 to TRBJ2-1; the D gene is possibly TRBD1 (6 bases). The V end lost 1 base, the J end lost 6 bases, and 8 bases lay between the germline ends. Germline values: CDR1 SGHNT, CDR2 YYREEE (reference sequence). The CDR3 contains 13 residues. This CDR3 is CASSLTGSNEQFF. In DNA form, the CDR3 reads TGTGCCAGCAGCTTGACAGGGTCCAATGAGCAGTTCTTC.

The rearrangement links TRBV28 to TRBJ2-3, with D tentatively TRBD2 (6 bases). The germline V and J ends were trimmed by 8 bases and 1 base, with 28 bases remaining between them. Germline V gene sequence: CDR1 MDHEN, CDR2 SYDVKM. The length of the CDR3 is 19 residues. DNA for the CDR3: TGTGCCAGCGGGTTAGGGCTGAGGGGCGGGCGGAGGGGCACAGATACGCAGTATTTT. Translating it yields CASGLGLRGGRRGTDTQYF. Drawing the rest from reference TRBV28 and TRBJ2-3, the complete variable domain is DVKVTQSSRYLVKRTGEKVFLECVQDMDHENMFWYRQDPGLGLRLIYFSYDVKMKEKGDIPEGYSVSREKKERFSLILESASTNQTSMYLCASGLGLRGGRRGTDTQYFGPGTRLTVL.

There are a few counts of this clone. The junction does not match germline at one end; this may be a read error. V is TRBV10-3 and J is TRBJ1-3; TRBD1 matches 7 bases. Per the germline V gene, CDR1 is ENHRY and CDR2 is SYGVKD. The CDR3 is made up of 14 amino acids. The CDR3 nucleotides read TGTGCCATCAGGCGAGAGGGGGCTGGACACACCATATATTTT. Encoded protein: CAIRREGAGHTIYF.

V is TRBV11-2 and J is TRBJ1-5; 8 nucleotides match TRBD1. This CDR3 comprises 16 residues. Germline loops: CDR1 SGHAT, CDR2 FQNNGV. The V gene end was trimmed by 2 bases and the J gene end by 6 bases; junction bases not matched to a gene: 9. This CDR3 reads CASSLTGGQGGQPQHF. The CDR3 DNA sequence: TGTGCCAGCAGCTTAACTGGAGGACAGGGAGGTCAGCCCCAGCATTTT.